This TCR beta chain was obtained from a study of PD-1 blockade in mismatch repair-deficient tumors. This table comes from immunoSEQ multiplex PCR, and its TCRdb copy is limited to in-frame clones, with some not included. The data show 50,000 or so clones, approximately 80% seen once. Germline-derived CDR1 and CDR2 are SNHLY and FYNNEI. The CDR3 consists of 14 residues. V shed 7 bases and J shed 1 base, with 13 bases lying between them. PCR or immunohistochemistry showed mismatch repair deficiency in every enrolled patient. This clone has only a few counts. The V gene is TRBV2, the J gene TRBJ1-1; D is uncertain. The source was PBMCs, collected before pembrolizumab treatment. The TCR sequence derives from an adult with mismatch repair-deficient cancer. In DNA form, the CDR3 reads TGTGCCAGCACCGGAGACCCGCGGAACACTGAAGCTTTCTTT. Its protein is CASTGDPRNTEAFF.